This record concerns one T cell receptor beta chain sequence. Time point of the sample: pretreatment peripheral blood. This sample is drawn from a study of PD-L1 blockade in urothelial cancer. At the level of the study: About 90% of the roughly 30 patients were men who had bladder-origin urothelial cancer. Blood samples had a median of 141,255 T cells.

Sequencing used immunoSEQ multiplex PCR; TCRdb keeps in-frame clones, though not all of them. The sample records around 68,000 clones, 75% to 90% being singletons. The germline CDR1 and CDR2 sequences are MNHEY and SMNVEV (reference sequence). This CDR3 is 14 amino acids long. The trim removed 6 bases at V and 0 bases at J, leaving 4 bases unmatched. The sequencing here drew on PBMCs, taken around atezolizumab (anti-PD-L1) treatment. The receptor was derived from a man between 65 and 85 years old with urothelial cancer. The gene calls are TRBV27 and TRBJ1-2, with TRBD1 matching over 7 bases. The CDR3 sequence: CASRRDRSNYGYTF. In nucleotides, the CDR3 is TGTGCCAGCAGACGGGACAGATCTAACTATGGCTACACCTTC.